A selection of T cell receptor beta chains follows, all from one sample in a study of OX40 agonist ivuxolimab in advanced cancers. Sequenced by immunoSEQ multiplex PCR; TCRdb stores in-frame clones only, minus some. This sample has some 86,000 clones; 86% occur once, and the top ten carry 6.5%. This sample comprised CD4+ or CD8+ T cells sorted from blood, obtained in a trial of the OX40 agonist ivuxolimab. These receptor sequences come from an adult with an advanced solid tumor such as melanoma, head and neck, liver or kidney cancer. The conserved cysteine and the conserved F or W are not part of the CDR3 here.

>TRBJ2-4|TRBV25-1
ASSGNRDAGAKNIQY
>TRBJ2-2|TRBV5-4
ASSFNRGQDTGELF
>TRBJ1-6|TRBV19
ASSIERGRDSPLH
>TRBJ1-2|TRBV4-3
ASSQERTGGGYT
>TRBJ1-1|TRBV11-2
ASSFGTGGGEAF
>TRBJ1-1|TRBV5-6
ASSLGRLEAEAF
>TRBJ1-3|TRBV9
ASSVPGAGNTIY
>TRBJ2-1|TRBV2
ASSESSGEQF
>TRBJ2-7|TRBV19
ASSITGNYEQY
>TRBJ2-1|TRBV4-1
ASSSPPSGGVNEQF
>TRBJ1-6|TRBV9
ASSMTGSNSPLH
>TRBJ2-5|TRBV11-2
ASSLGELGETQY
>TRBJ1-5|TRBV5-5
ASSYGTGLNQPQH
>TRBJ2-4|TRBV7-9
ASSPKRRAGDIQY
>TRBJ2-7|TRBV7-9
ASSFTTGLAEQY
>TRBJ1-3|TRBV19
ATVADGRRTIY
>TRBJ1-1|TRBV7-2
ASSLFPQNTEAF
>TRBJ2-1|TRBV5-1
ASSLAGPGNEQF
>TRBJ1-1|TRBV5-1
ASSSGGMTEAF
>TRBJ2-7|TRBV2
ASSLQGYEQY
>TRBJ1-6|TRBV2
ATIRGGSYNSPLH
>TRBJ2-1|TRBV7-8
ASCPLHGTSGRDEQF
>TRBJ1-1|TRBV11-2
ASSVRQGWTEAF
>TRBJ2-7|TRBV7-2
ASSSSLTSDEQY
>TRBJ2-5|TRBV11-1
ASSLNPGAGETQY
>TRBJ1-5|TRBV6-5
ASSQGYSNQPQH
>TRBJ2-7|TRBV7-6
ASSPRTGDSYEQY
>TRBJ1-4|TRBV5-1
ASSLKRSGYSGTNEKLF
>TRBJ2-3|TRBV7-2
ASSSTSGRADTQY
>TRBJ1-1|TRBV18
ASSHGGRNTEAF
>TRBJ2-6|TRBV10-2
ASSGTGAGANVLT
>TRBJ1-2|TRBV27
ASSAPGTGGGYT
>TRBJ2-3|TRBV7-2
ASSLMSTSTDTQY
>TRBJ2-1|TRBV18
ASSTGSGAYNEQF